The 9 T cell receptor beta chains reported below all come from one sample, sequenced in a study of T-cell memory formation after mild COVID-19. TCRdb used MiXCR to reprocess the 5' RACE reads, holding one entry per CDR3 protein. Of some 150,000 distinct CDR3 sequences in the sample, 19% were seen once. Sequences were obtained from PBMCs or a T cell subset sorted from them (not recorded which). The receptors shown here come from an adult woman who had mild COVID-19 (a few samples of this study predate the infection). Cell type and time point are not known.

The chain joins TRBV7-2 to TRBJ2-7; 10 bases agree with TRBD2. This CDR3 contains 16 residues. The ends lost 3 bases at V and 0 bases at J; junction bases unmatched: 5. Germline V gives CDR1 SGHTA, CDR2 FQGNSA. The CDR3 region is CASSFGLAGASYEQYF. DNA for the CDR3: TGTGCCAGCAGCTTTGGCCTAGCGGGAGCCTCCTACGAGCAGTACTTC.

The chain uses TRBV3-1 and TRBJ1-1; D is unclear. The CDR3 is 15 residues long. V shed 4 bases and J shed 5 bases, with 17 bases lying between them. CDR1 is LGHDT, CDR2 YNNKEL, per germline (reference sequence). The CDR3, as DNA: TGTGCCAGCAGCCCTTTCGGAGGGCCCATTACTGAAGCTTTCTTT. Translation: CASSPFGGPITEAFF.

V is TRBV12-3 or TRBV12-4 and J is TRBJ2-3; 9 nucleotides match TRBD2. Unmatched junction bases numbered 5, after V lost 0 bases and J lost 4 bases. There are 16 residues in the CDR3. CDR3 region: CASSLASGSSSDTQYF. As DNA, the CDR3 is TGTGCCAGCAGTTTAGCTAGCGGGAGTTCCTCAGATACGCAGTATTTT.

This clonotype was recorded a few times. The chain couples TRBV7-9 to TRBJ2-2; D call uncertain. V gave up 1 base and J gave up 3 bases, with 9 bases separating them. Germline assignment: CDR1 SEHNR and CDR2 FQNEAQ (reference sequence). There are 15 residues in the CDR3. CDR3: CASSLGHSYTGELFF. The CDR3 region has the DNA TGTGCCAGCAGCTTAGGCCACAGCTACACCGGGGAGCTGTTTTTT.

The chain has TRBV28 and TRBJ1-1; D uncertain. Trimming cost V 4 bases and J 8 bases, with 8 bases left between them. Germline CDR1 MDHEN, CDR2 SYDVKM. The CDR3 sequence is 11 residues long. The chain's CDR3 is CASSSRSEAFF. The CDR3 DNA reads as TGTGCCAGCAGTTCCCGATCCGAAGCTTTCTTT.

In this sample, this clonotype turned up a few times. The chain has TRBV18 and TRBJ2-7; the D gene is possibly TRBD2 (5 bases). In germline, CDR1 is KGHSH, CDR2 LQKENI. The CDR3 runs to 14 residues. V lost 0 bases, J lost 2 bases, and 8 bases lay in between. Here the CDR3 DNA reads TGTGCCAGCTCACCACCCGGGGAACCCTACGAGCAGTACTTC. It yields the protein CASSPPGEPYEQYF.

The CDR3 coding sequence is TGTGCCAGCAGCCAGATGGCCGGGGGTATCTACGAGCAGTACTTC. This gives the protein CASSQMAGGIYEQYF. The rearrangement links TRBV7-2 to TRBJ2-7, with TRBD2 as a possible D gene (6 bases). The CDR3 spans 15 residues. From germline, CDR1 is SGHTA and CDR2 FQGNSA. V was shortened by 5 bases and J by 3 bases, with 17 bases between the two germline ends.

This rearrangement joins TRBV24-1 to TRBJ2-1; TRBD2 aligns across 8 bases. After removal of 3 bases from V and 3 bases from J, the junction contained 9 bases not matched to a gene. Germline CDR1 is KGHDR and CDR2 is SFDVKD. The CDR3 length is 17 residues. The CDR3 loop reads CATSDPPVAGSYNEQFF. In DNA form, the CDR3 reads TGTGCCACCAGTGATCCCCCTGTAGCGGGAAGCTACAATGAGCAGTTCTTC.

This clonotype has more than one count but fewer than ten. The chain couples TRBV14 to TRBJ2-3; D gene ambiguous. The CDR3 totals 16 residues. V dropped 0 bases and J dropped 2 bases, with 12 bases sitting between them. Germline V gene lookup returns CDR1 SGHDN and CDR2 FVKESK. In DNA form, the CDR3 reads TGTGCCAGCAGCCAAGATCAAGGTGGCTTCACAGATACGCAGTATTTT. It codes for CASSQDQGGFTDTQYF.